Listed below are T cell receptor beta chains from one sample, sequenced in a study of T-cell memory formation after mild COVID-19. TCRdb fed the 5' RACE reads into MiXCR, producing one record per CDR3 protein. The sample holds 430,000 or so distinct CDR3 sequences; roughly 25% are singletons and the top ten take under 15%. Source material: PBMCs or a T cell subset sorted from them (not recorded which). These TCRs come from an adult woman who had mild COVID-19 (a few samples of this study predate the infection). Cell type and time point are not known. The CDR3 runs from the conserved cysteine through the conserved F or W. The order of the fields is J gene, clone size, V gene, D gene, CDR3 protein, CDR3 DNA. A D gene is named only where the DNA matches it firmly. The size field is filled for only some rows; it gives once, few, many or a size class.

J: TRBJ2-7; size: few; V: TRBV27; D: NA; CDR3: CASSLSGEIAYEQYF; DNA: TGTGCCAGCAGTTTATCGGGGGAAATCGCCTACGAGCAGTACTTC
J: TRBJ2-3; size: NA; V: TRBV20-1; D: TRBD1; CDR3: CSASPGGALDADTQYF; DNA: TGCAGTGCTAGTCCAGGGGGCGCATTGGATGCAGATACGCAGTATTTT
J: TRBJ1-1; size: NA; V: TRBV12-5; D: NA; CDR3: CASGAGSQRAEAFF; DNA: TGTGCTAGTGGTGCTGGGTCACAAAGGGCTGAAGCTTTCTTT
J: TRBJ2-3; size: NA; V: TRBV9; D: NA; CDR3: CASGSYRSTDTQYF; DNA: TGTGCCAGCGGATCCTACAGGAGCACAGATACGCAGTATTTT
J: TRBJ2-7; size: few; V: TRBV29-1; D: NA; CDR3: CSVEQGYTYEQYF; DNA: TGCAGCGTTGAACAGGGTTACACCTACGAGCAGTACTTC
J: TRBJ2-3; size: few; V: TRBV2; D: NA; CDR3: CASSDPSDTQYF; DNA: TGTGCCAGCAGTGACCCCTCCGATACGCAGTATTTT
J: TRBJ2-4; size: NA; V: TRBV24-1; D: TRBD2; CDR3: CATSDGTSGRGKNIQYF; DNA: TGTGCCACCAGTGACGGGACTAGCGGGAGGGGCAAAAACATTCAGTACTTC
J: TRBJ1-2; size: NA; V: TRBV7-6; D: NA; CDR3: CASSPQGSGFDGYTF; DNA: TGTGCCAGCAGTCCCCAGGGGAGTGGTTTTGATGGCTACACCTTC
J: TRBJ2-7; size: NA; V: TRBV19; D: NA; CDR3: CASSIDHGASEQYF; DNA: TGTGCCAGTAGTATAGATCACGGGGCCAGCGAGCAGTACTTC
J: TRBJ2-1; size: many; V: TRBV7-9; D: TRBD1; CDR3: CASRSRVRDREDNEQFF; DNA: TGTGCCAGCAGATCCCGGGTCAGGGACAGGGAAGACAATGAGCAGTTCTTC
J: TRBJ2-5; size: NA; V: TRBV21-1; D: NA; CDR3: CASSKASGKEETQYF; DNA: TGTGCCAGCAGCAAAGCGAGCGGGAAGGAGGAGACCCAGTACTTC
J: TRBJ1-1; size: few; V: TRBV20-1; D: NA; CDR3: CSARDGRVNTEAFF; DNA: TGCAGTGCTAGAGATGGGAGGGTGAACACTGAAGCTTTCTTT
J: TRBJ1-2; size: few; V: TRBV7-9; D: NA; CDR3: CASSDGLDYGYTF; DNA: TGTGCCAGCAGCGACGGGCTAGACTATGGCTACACCTTC
J: TRBJ1-4; size: NA; V: TRBV6-4; D: NA; CDR3: CASSKNGGSNEKLFF; DNA: TGTGCCAGCAGCAAAAACGGGGGATCTAATGAAAAACTGTTTTTT
J: TRBJ2-2; size: NA; V: TRBV6-5; D: NA; CDR3: CASSPRPGELFF; DNA: TGTGCCAGCAGCCCTCGTCCCGGGGAGCTGTTTTTT
J: TRBJ2-1; size: few; V: TRBV20-1; D: TRBD2; CDR3: CSARSSRLAGVLNEQFF; DNA: TGCAGTGCTAGATCGTCGCGACTAGCGGGAGTTCTCAATGAGCAGTTCTTC